This TCR beta chain was recorded in a study of T cell changes during pregnancy in multiple sclerosis. The length of the CDR3 is 16 residues. The V segment lost 3 bases and the J segment 1 base; nucleotides outside the gene matches: 0. Germline CDR1 is MRHNA and CDR2 is SNTAGT. Data came from immunoSEQ multiplex PCR; TCRdb stores just in-frame clones and leaves some out. Among tens of thousands of clones listed, about 88% were seen once. The chain couples TRBV6-4 to TRBJ2-3, with 14 nucleotides matching TRBD2. The specimen was CD4+ T cells from peripheral blood mononuclear cells, collected in the third trimester of pregnancy. This clonotype originated in a female donor with multiple sclerosis, enrolled in a pregnancy study. This CDR3 is CASSETSGGGTDTQYF. The CDR3 region has the DNA TGTGCCAGCAGTGAGACTAGCGGGGGGGGCACAGATACGCAGTATTTT.